Listed below are T cell receptor beta chains from one sample, sequenced in a study of T cell changes during pregnancy in multiple sclerosis. Only in-frame clones appear in the TCRdb table, and some are missing; sequencing was by immunoSEQ multiplex PCR. Here the sample spans tens of thousands of clones, around 91% being singletons. The sample consisted of CD8+ T cells from peripheral blood mononuclear cells, taken after pregnancy. The receptors here all came from a female donor with multiple sclerosis, enrolled in a pregnancy study. Both conserved end residues are part of each CDR3. Fields, in order: J gene, V gene, D gene, clone size, CDR3 protein, CDR3 DNA. A D gene is named only where the DNA matches it firmly. Clone size is stated in some rows and not others, as once, few, many or a class when expanded.

>TRBJ1-1|TRBV19|NA|NA
CASSIGSRGVTEAFF
TGTGCCAGTAGTATTGGTTCCCGGGGGGTCACTGAAGCTTTCTTT
>TRBJ2-7|TRBV7-9|NA|NA
CASRGGHEQYF
TGTGCCTCGAGGGGGGGCCACGAGCAGTACTTC
>TRBJ2-1|TRBV29-1|NA|NA
CSVERGDKAYNEQFF
TGCAGCGTTGAACGGGGGGACAAGGCCTACAATGAGCAGTTCTTC
>TRBJ2-1|TRBV4-3|NA|NA
CASSQDIPQDSYVRNEQFF
TGCGCCAGCAGCCAAGATATCCCCCAGGACAGTTACGTCAGAAATGAGCAGTTCTTC
>TRBJ2-7|TRBV4-3|TRBD2|NA
CASSQETSGSYEQYF
TGCGCCAGCAGCCAAGAGACTAGCGGGAGCTACGAGCAGTACTTC
>TRBJ1-4|TRBV19|NA|NA
CASSIQINEKLFF
TGTGCCAGTAGTATACAGATTAATGAAAAACTGTTTTTT
>TRBJ2-1|TRBV6-4|TRBD2|NA
CASSLTSGSYNEQFF
TGTGCCAGCAGCTTGACTAGCGGATCCTACAATGAGCAGTTCTTC
>TRBJ1-2|TRBV15|NA|NA
CATSRESQDNYGYTF
TGTGCCACCAGCAGAGAATCACAGGACAACTATGGCTACACCTTC
>TRBJ2-1|TRBV19|TRBD2|once
CASNHGGNEQFF
TGTGCCAGTAATCACGGGGGGAATGAGCAGTTCTTC
>TRBJ2-3|TRBV19|TRBD2|NA
CASSMRESPDTQYF
TGTGCCAGTAGTATGCGGGAGAGCCCCGATACGCAGTATTTT
>TRBJ2-1|TRBV4-1|NA|NA
CASSQDSYNEQFF
TGCGCCAGCAGCCAAGATAGCTACAATGAGCAGTTCTTC
>TRBJ1-1|TRBV4-3|NA|NA
CASSQESWQNTEAFF
TGCGCCAGCAGCCAAGAGTCGTGGCAGAATACTGAAGCTTTCTTT
>TRBJ1-1|TRBV5-6|TRBD1|NA
CASSQLTGANTEAFF
TGTGCCAGCAGCCAACTAACAGGGGCCAACACTGAAGCTTTCTTT
>TRBJ2-3|TRBV27|TRBD1|NA
CASSDRGRGTDTQYF
TGTGCCAGCAGTGACAGGGGGCGGGGCACAGATACGCAGTATTTT
>TRBJ2-3|TRBV11-2|TRBD2|NA
CASTLIAGGSTDTQYF
TGTGCCAGCACTCTAATAGCGGGCGGTAGCACAGATACGCAGTATTTT
>TRBJ2-7|TRBV5-6|NA|NA
CASSPTGPYEQYF
TGTGCCAGCAGCCCCACAGGACCCTACGAGCAGTACTTC
>TRBJ2-7|TRBV2|NA|NA
CASSDGGRPYEQYF
TGTGCCAGCAGTGACGGGGGAAGACCCTACGAGCAGTACTTC
>TRBJ2-2|TRBV25-1|NA|NA
CASSLTDGELFF
TGTGCCAGCAGTTTGACTGACGGGGAGCTGTTTTTT
>TRBJ2-1|TRBV7-9|TRBD2|NA
CASSPPSAGDPDEQFF
TGTGCCAGCAGCCCCCCGTCGGCGGGAGATCCGGATGAGCAGTTCTTC
>TRBJ2-5|TRBV11-2|TRBD2|NA
CASSNGLATQETQYF
TGTGCCAGCAGCAACGGACTAGCGACCCAAGAGACCCAGTACTTC
>TRBJ2-1|TRBV5-5|TRBD2|NA
CASSLPGLAGGNYNEQFF
TGTGCCAGCAGCTTACCTGGACTAGCGGGGGGGAACTACAATGAGCAGTTCTTC
>TRBJ2-7|TRBV9|NA|NA
CASSVGTNSYEQYF
TGTGCCAGCAGCGTAGGGACTAACTCCTACGAGCAGTACTTC
>TRBJ2-3|TRBV7-9|NA|NA
CASSLASSSTDTQYF
TGTGCCAGCAGCTTAGCGTCCAGTTCCACAGATACGCAGTATTTT
>TRBJ2-1|TRBV18|TRBD2|NA
CASSPTLAGVHEQFF
TGTGCCAGCTCACCGACGCTAGCGGGAGTACATGAGCAGTTCTTC
>TRBJ2-3|TRBV7-9|NA|once
CASSLLVLGSTDTQYF
TGTGCCAGCAGCTTATTGGTCCTAGGCAGCACAGATACGCAGTATTTT
>TRBJ1-2|TRBV5-5|TRBD1|once
CASSPTGGWNGYTF
TGTGCCAGCAGCCCTACAGGGGGATGGAATGGCTACACCTTC
>TRBJ2-6|TRBV28|TRBD1|NA
CASSLSGTVIPSGANVLTF
TGTGCCAGCAGTTTGTCCGGGACAGTAATTCCCTCTGGGGCCAACGTCCTGACTTTC
>TRBJ2-5|TRBV27|TRBD2|NA
CASSLSGLAGETQYF
TGTGCCAGCAGTTTATCGGGACTAGCAGGAGAGACCCAGTACTTC
>TRBJ2-7|TRBV4-3|NA|NA
CASSQGSGRDEQYF
TGCGCCAGCAGCCAGGGGAGCGGCCGGGACGAGCAGTACTTC
>TRBJ2-1|TRBV7-6|NA|few
CASSLDPQGNEQFF
TGTGCCAGCAGCTTAGATCCGCAGGGGAATGAGCAGTTCTTC
>TRBJ1-1|TRBV11-3|TRBD1|NA
CASSEWTGEAFF
TGTGCCAGCAGCGAGTGGACAGGGGAAGCTTTCTTT
>TRBJ1-3|TRBV6-1|TRBD1|NA
CASSADRGPSGNTIYF
TGTGCCAGCAGTGCGGACAGGGGGCCCTCTGGAAACACCATATATTTT
>TRBJ2-7|TRBV4-3|TRBD1|once
CASSPDRGGYEQYF
TGCGCCAGCAGCCCAGACAGGGGTGGATACGAGCAGTACTTC
>TRBJ2-2|TRBV7-6|TRBD2|NA
CASSQAGGYTGELFF
TGTGCCAGCAGTCAAGCGGGAGGGTACACCGGGGAGCTGTTTTTT
>TRBJ1-2|TRBV21-1|NA|NA
CASSIQGNGYTF
TGTGCCAGCAGCATCCAGGGGAATGGCTACACCTTC
>TRBJ2-1|TRBV10-3|TRBD2|NA
CAISEPGLGDEQFF
TGTGCCATCAGTGAACCGGGACTAGGCGATGAGCAGTTCTTC
>TRBJ1-5|TRBV7-9|NA|NA
CASSLERQPQHF
TGTGCCAGCAGCTTAGAGAGACAGCCCCAGCATTTT
>TRBJ1-1|TRBV27|NA|NA
CASRMTEVTEAFF
TGTGCCAGCCGGATGACGGAGGTCACTGAAGCTTTCTTT